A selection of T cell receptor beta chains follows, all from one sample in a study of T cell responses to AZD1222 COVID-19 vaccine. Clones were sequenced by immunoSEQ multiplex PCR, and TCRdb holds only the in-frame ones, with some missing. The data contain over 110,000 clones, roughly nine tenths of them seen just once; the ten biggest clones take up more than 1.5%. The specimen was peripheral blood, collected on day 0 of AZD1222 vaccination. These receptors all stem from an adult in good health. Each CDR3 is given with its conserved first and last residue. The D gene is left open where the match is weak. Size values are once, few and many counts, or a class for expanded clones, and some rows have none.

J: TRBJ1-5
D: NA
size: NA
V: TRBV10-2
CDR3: CASIESGVNQPQHF
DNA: TGCGCCAGCATCGAATCAGGGGTCAATCAGCCCCAGCATTTT

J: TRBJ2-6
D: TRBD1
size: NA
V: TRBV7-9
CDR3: CASSKTGVGANVLTF
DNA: TGTGCCAGCAGCAAGACAGGGGTTGGGGCCAACGTCCTGACTTTC

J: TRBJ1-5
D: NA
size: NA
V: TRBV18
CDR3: CASSPWSGLNQPQHF
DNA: TGTGCCAGCTCACCATGGTCAGGGCTCAATCAGCCCCAGCATTTT

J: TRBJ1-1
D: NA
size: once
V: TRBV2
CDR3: CASVSPEAFF
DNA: TGTGCCAGTGTGTCGCCTGAAGCTTTCTTT

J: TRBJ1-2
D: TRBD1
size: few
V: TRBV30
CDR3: CAWYRDRATRGYTF
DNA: TGTGCCTGGTACCGGGACAGGGCTACGCGCGGCTACACCTTC

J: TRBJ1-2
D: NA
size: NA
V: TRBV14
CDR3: CASSQETDYGYTF
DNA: TGTGCCAGCAGCCAAGAGACGGACTATGGCTACACCTTC

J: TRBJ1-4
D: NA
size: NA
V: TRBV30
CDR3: CAWSVLTGYNEKLFF
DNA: TGTGCCTGGAGTGTATTGACAGGTTATAATGAAAAACTGTTTTTT

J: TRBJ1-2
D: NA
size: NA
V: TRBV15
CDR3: CATLGGLGSYGYTF
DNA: TGTGCCACCCTTGGGGGGCTGGGGAGCTATGGCTACACCTTC

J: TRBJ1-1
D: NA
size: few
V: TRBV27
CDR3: CASSSSRLNTEAFF
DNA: TGTGCCAGCAGCAGTAGTCGGTTGAACACTGAAGCTTTCTTT

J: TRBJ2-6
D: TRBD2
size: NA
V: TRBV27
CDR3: CASSELAGGLPGANVLTF
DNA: TGTGCCAGCAGTGAACTAGCGGGAGGGCTCCCTGGGGCCAACGTCCTGACTTTC

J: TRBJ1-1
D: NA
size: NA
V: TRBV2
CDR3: CASRVGVVKNTEAFF
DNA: TGTGCCAGCAGGGTGGGGGTTGTAAAGAACACTGAAGCTTTCTTT

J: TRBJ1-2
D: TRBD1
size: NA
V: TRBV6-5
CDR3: CASSGQGALYGYTF
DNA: TGTGCCAGCAGCGGACAGGGGGCCCTCTATGGCTACACCTTC

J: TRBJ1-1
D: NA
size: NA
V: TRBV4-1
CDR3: CASSRISRIMGKENAEAFF
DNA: TGCGCCAGCAGCCGAATTTCCCGCATAATGGGCAAGGAGAACGCTGAAGCTTTCTTT

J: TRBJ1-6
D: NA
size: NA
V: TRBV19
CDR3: CASSIPAFNSPLHF
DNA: TGTGCCAGTAGTATCCCCGCTTTCAATTCACCCCTCCACTTT

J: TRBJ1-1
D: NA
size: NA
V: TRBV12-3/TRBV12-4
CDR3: CASSLVGNTEAFF
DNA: TGTGCCAGCAGTCTGGTGGGGAACACTGAAGCTTTCTTT

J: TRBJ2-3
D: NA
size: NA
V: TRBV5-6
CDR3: CASSLKIHADTQYF
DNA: TGTGCCAGCAGCTTGAAGATCCACGCAGATACGCAGTATTTT

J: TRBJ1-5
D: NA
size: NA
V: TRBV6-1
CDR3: CASSEDRLGNQPQHF
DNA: TGTGCCAGCAGTGAAGACAGGCTTGGCAATCAGCCCCAGCATTTT

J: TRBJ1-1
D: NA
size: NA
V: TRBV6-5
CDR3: CASSSAFGGNNTEAFF
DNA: TGTGCCAGCAGTTCCGCCTTCGGGGGGAACAACACTGAAGCTTTCTTT

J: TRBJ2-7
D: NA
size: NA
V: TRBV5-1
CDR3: CASNKGDGYEQYF
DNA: TGCGCCAGCAATAAAGGTGACGGTTACGAGCAGTACTTC

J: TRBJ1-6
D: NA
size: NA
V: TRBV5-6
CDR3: CASSITGRNNSPLHF
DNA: TGTGCCAGCTCCATAACGGGACGGAACAATTCACCCCTCCACTTT

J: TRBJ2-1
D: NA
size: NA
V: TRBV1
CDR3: CTSSQEWTILYYNEQFF
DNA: TGCACCAGCAGCCAAGAATGGACTATCCTATATTACAATGAGCAGTTCTTC

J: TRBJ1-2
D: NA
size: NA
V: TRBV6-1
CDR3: CASSEAGFYGYTF
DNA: TGTGCCAGCAGTGAAGCAGGGTTTTATGGCTACACCTTC

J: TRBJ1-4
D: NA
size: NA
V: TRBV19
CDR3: CASSINPPPRVGEKLFF
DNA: TGTGCCAGTAGTATAAACCCGCCTCCACGGGTCGGGGAAAAACTGTTTTTT

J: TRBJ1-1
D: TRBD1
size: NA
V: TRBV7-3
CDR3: CASSLSPSTGGTEAFF
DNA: TGTGCCAGCAGCTTATCCCCGTCCACAGGGGGCACTGAAGCTTTCTTT

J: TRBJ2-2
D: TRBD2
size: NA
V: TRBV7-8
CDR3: CASRGGTKTGELFF
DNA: TGTGCCTCCCGCGGCGGGACTAAGACCGGGGAGCTGTTTTTT

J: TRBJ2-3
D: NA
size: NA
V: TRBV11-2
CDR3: CASSPGLTASTDTQYF
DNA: TGTGCCAGCAGCCCCGGGCTGACGGCGAGCACAGATACGCAGTATTTT

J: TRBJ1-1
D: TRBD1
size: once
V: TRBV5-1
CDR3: CASSALWGGQGNTEAFF
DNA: TGCGCCAGCAGCGCATTGTGGGGAGGACAGGGGAACACTGAAGCTTTCTTT

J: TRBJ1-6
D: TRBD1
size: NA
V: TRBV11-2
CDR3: CASRSLGQGTVLDSPLHF
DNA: TGTGCCAGCAGATCGTTGGGACAGGGGACAGTTTTAGATTCACCCCTCCACTTT

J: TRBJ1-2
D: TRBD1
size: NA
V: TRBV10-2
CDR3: CANRSITLQGTSPFLEGYTF
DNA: TGCGCCAACCGATCTATCACCCTACAGGGGACCTCACCTTTCTTAGAGGGCTACACCTTC

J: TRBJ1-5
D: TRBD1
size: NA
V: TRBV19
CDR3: CASSHDRGVVFQPQHF
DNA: TGTGCCAGTAGCCACGACAGGGGAGTTGTCTTTCAGCCCCAGCATTTT

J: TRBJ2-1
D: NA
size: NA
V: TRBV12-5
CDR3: CASGLVQDYEQFF
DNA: TGTGCTAGTGGTTTGGTACAGGACTATGAGCAGTTCTTC

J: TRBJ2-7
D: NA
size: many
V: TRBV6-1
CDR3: CASSQQGRNDYEQYF
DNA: TGTGCCAGCAGTCAACAGGGCCGGAACGATTACGAGCAGTACTTC

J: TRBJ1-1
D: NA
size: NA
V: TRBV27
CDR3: CASSLLGVTEAFF
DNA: TGTGCCAGCAGTTTATTAGGAGTCACTGAAGCTTTCTTT

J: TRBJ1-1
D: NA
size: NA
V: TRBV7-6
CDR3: CASSLVFGEAFF
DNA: TGTGCCAGCAGCTTAGTATTTGGGGAAGCTTTCTTT

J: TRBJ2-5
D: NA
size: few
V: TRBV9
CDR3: CASSGRTTSQETQYF
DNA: TGTGCCAGCAGCGGGAGGACCACCTCCCAAGAGACCCAGTACTTC

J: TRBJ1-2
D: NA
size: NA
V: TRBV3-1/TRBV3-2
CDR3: CASSQDYRGGGYGYTF
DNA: TGTGCCAGCAGCCAAGATTATAGGGGAGGAGGATATGGCTACACCTTC

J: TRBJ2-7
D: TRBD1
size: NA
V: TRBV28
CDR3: CASSSHRGREQYF
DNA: TGTGCCAGCAGCTCCCACAGGGGGCGCGAGCAGTACTTC

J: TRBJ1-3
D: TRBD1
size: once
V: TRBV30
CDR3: CAWSRDSLSGNTIYF
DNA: TGTGCCTGGAGCCGGGACAGTCTCTCTGGAAACACCATATATTTT

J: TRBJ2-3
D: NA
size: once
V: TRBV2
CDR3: CASSGQRTDTQYF
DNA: TGTGCCAGCTCTGGACAGCGCACAGATACGCAGTATTTT

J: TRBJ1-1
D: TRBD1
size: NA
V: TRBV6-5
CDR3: CASRSGTGGTEAFF
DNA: TGTGCCAGTAGATCGGGGACAGGGGGCACTGAAGCTTTCTTT

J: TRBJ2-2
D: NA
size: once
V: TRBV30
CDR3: CAWSYLGVGELFF
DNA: TGTGCCTGGAGTTACTTAGGGGTGGGGGAGCTGTTTTTT

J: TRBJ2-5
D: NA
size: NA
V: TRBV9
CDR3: CASSVGTVQETQYF
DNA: TGTGCCAGCAGCGTAGGAACTGTCCAAGAGACCCAGTACTTC

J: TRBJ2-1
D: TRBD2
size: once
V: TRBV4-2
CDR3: CASSQDLGLAGTRGNEQFF
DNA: TGTGCCAGCAGCCAAGATCTGGGACTAGCGGGAACCAGGGGCAATGAGCAGTTCTTC

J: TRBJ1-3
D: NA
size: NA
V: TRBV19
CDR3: CASSIGSSGNTIYF
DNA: TGTGCCAGTAGTATCGGGAGTTCTGGAAACACCATATATTTT

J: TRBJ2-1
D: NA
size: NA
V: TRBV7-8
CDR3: CASSLPMSDEQFF
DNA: TGTGCCAGCAGCTTGCCAATGAGCGATGAGCAGTTCTTC

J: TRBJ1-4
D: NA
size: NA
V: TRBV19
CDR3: CASSIAIRGYEKLFF
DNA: TGTGCCAGTAGTATAGCCATCCGGGGTTATGAAAAACTGTTTTTT

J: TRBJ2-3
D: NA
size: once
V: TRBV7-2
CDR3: CASSPGLSTDTQYF
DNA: TGTGCCAGCAGCCCGGGACTCAGCACAGATACGCAGTATTTT

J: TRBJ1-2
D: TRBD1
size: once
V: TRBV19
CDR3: CASSIGWTGEGDGYTF
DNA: TGTGCCAGTAGTATAGGATGGACAGGGGAAGGAGACGGCTACACCTTC

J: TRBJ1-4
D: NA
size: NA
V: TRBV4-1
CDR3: CASSHTGLTVGEKLFF
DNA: TGCGCCAGCAGCCACACCGGGTTAACGGTAGGGGAAAAACTGTTTTTT